This entry lists 20 T cell receptor beta chains sequenced from one sample in a study of OX40 agonist ivuxolimab in advanced cancers. Repertoires were generated with immunoSEQ multiplex PCR, while TCRdb's copy carries only in-frame clones and drops some. The sample consists of several thousand clones, about 80% of them appearing once. The source was CD4+ or CD8+ T cells sorted from blood, collected in a trial of the OX40 agonist ivuxolimab. These receptors all stem from an adult with an advanced solid tumor such as melanoma, head and neck, liver or kidney cancer.

V is TRBV5-1 and J is TRBJ2-5, with unresolved D. The CDR3 runs 15 residues. V was clipped by 4 bases and J by 4 bases, with 17 bases between them. Germline V CDR1 and CDR2: SGHRS, YFSETQ. CDR3 protein: CASSQGQRTAETQYF. The CDR3 DNA sequence: TGCGCCAGCAGCCAAGGGCAAAGGACGGCAGAGACCCAGTACTTC.

This rearrangement joins TRBV29-1 to TRBJ1-1, with a possible D match to TRBD1 (5 bases). Germline V lookup: CDR1 SQVTM, CDR2 ANQGSEA. The CDR3 is 16 amino acids. V gave up 3 bases and J gave up 0 bases, with 17 bases separating them. The CDR3 DNA follows: TGCAGCGTTGACCCATCTCCGGGGCAGATGAACACTGAAGCTTTCTTT. Protein sequence: CSVDPSPGQMNTEAFF.

The CDR3 DNA reads as TGTGCCAGCAGCTCACCAGGGGGGCAGGGACATGGCTACACCTTC. Translating gives CASSSPGGQGHGYTF. J is TRBJ1-2 and V is TRBV9; 7 bases are shared with TRBD1. With 4 bases clipped from V and 6 bases from J, the junction kept 12 bases outside the gene matches. This CDR3 spans 15 amino acids. The V gene's germline CDR1 is SGDLS and CDR2 YYNGEE.

CDR3 sequence reads: CASSEMLAASTDTQYF. The CDR3, as DNA: TGTGCCAGCAGTGAAATGTTAGCGGCTAGCACAGATACGCAGTATTTT. The chain couples TRBV6-1 to TRBJ2-3; D may be TRBD2 (6 bases). Germline V gene sequence: CDR1 MNHNS, CDR2 SASEGT. CDR3 size: 16 residues. V dropped 2 bases and J dropped 0 bases, with 12 bases sitting between them.

This sequence joins TRBV4-3 and TRBJ2-5; a possible D gene is TRBD1 (6 bases). CDR1 and CDR2 (germline): LGHNA, YSLEER. The CDR3 has 15 residues. V shed 4 bases and J shed 5 bases, with 17 bases lying between them. CDR3 nucleotide sequence: TGCGCCAGCAGCCTCCACCAGGGGATGGGGGAGACCCAGTACTTC. This encodes CASSLHQGMGETQYF.

V is TRBV11-2 and J is TRBJ1-4; 7 bases map to TRBD1. The CDR3 spans 17 residues. Trimming cost V 0 bases and J 4 bases; bases outside gene matches: 8. Germline lookup yields CDR1 SGHAT and CDR2 FQNNGV. CDR3 DNA sequence: TGTGCCAGCAGCTTAGAACAACAGGGGTGGGATAATGAAAAACTGTTTTTT. Protein sequence: CASSLEQQGWDNEKLFF.

This chain links TRBV30 with TRBJ2-7, with D possibly TRBD1 on 6 matching bases. In germline, CDR1 is GTSNPN, CDR2 SVGIG (reference sequence). The CDR3 totals 14 residues. The V and J ends lost 0 bases and 5 bases respectively, with 14 bases between them. The CDR3: CAWSVRTDSHEQYF. CDR3 sequence (DNA): TGTGCCTGGAGTGTACGGACAGATTCCCACGAGCAGTACTTC.

This clone showed up just once. This chain links TRBV19 with TRBJ1-4; 9 bases map to TRBD1. CDR1 LNHDA and CDR2 SQIVND come from the germline V gene (reference sequence). The CDR3 is 16 residues long. V gave up 5 bases and J gave up 3 bases; unmatched junction bases: 7. CDR3 loop: CASSDTGQGANEKLFF. The CDR3 DNA reads TGTGCCAGTAGTGATACGGGACAGGGTGCTAATGAAAAACTGTTTTTT.

This sequence joins TRBV11-3 and TRBJ2-1, with D hard to call. The length of the CDR3 is 13 residues. Germline values: CDR1 SGHNT, CDR2 YENEEA. Trimming removed 2 bases from V and 6 bases from J, with 8 bases in between. The CDR3 region is CASSLRPSNEQFF. The CDR3 DNA reads as TGTGCCAGCAGCTTAAGGCCGAGCAATGAGCAGTTCTTC.

The chain employs TRBV5-6 and TRBJ2-2; possibly TRBD1 or TRBD2 for D (6 bases each). The germline V and J ends were trimmed by 2 bases and 7 bases, with 15 bases remaining between them. The CDR3 has 15 amino acids. Germline CDR1 SGHDT, CDR2 YYEEEE. The CDR3 protein is CASSFWGARSGELFF. In DNA form, the CDR3 reads TGTGCCAGCAGCTTCTGGGGGGCGCGCAGCGGGGAGCTGTTTTTT.

The V and J genes are TRBV11-2 and TRBJ2-2; a weak D match, TRBD2 (6 bases). The CDR3 spans 15 residues. V was pared by 5 bases and J by 0 bases, with 10 bases between. From germline, CDR1 is SGHAT and CDR2 FQNNGV. CDR3 in amino acids: CASSPGGSNTGELFF. CDR3 nucleotide sequence: TGTGCCAGCAGCCCCGGGGGATCGAACACCGGGGAGCTGTTTTTT.

The chain joins TRBV6-5 to TRBJ1-6; TRBD1 might be the D (5 bases). V was clipped by 4 bases and J by 4 bases, with 11 bases between them. The V gene's germline CDR1 is MNHEY and CDR2 SVGAGI. The CDR3 has 15 amino acids. CDR3 nucleotide sequence: TGTGCCAGCAGTTGGAGGACAATGTATAATTCACCCCTCCACTTT. Translated, it gives CASSWRTMYNSPLHF.

J is TRBJ2-1 and V is TRBV7-9, with D hard to call. Germline loops: CDR1 SEHNR, CDR2 FQNEAQ (reference sequence). The V end was cut by 3 bases, the J end by 0 bases, with 9 bases between. CDR3 length: 15 residues. CDR3: CASSLQRSSYNEQFF. The CDR3 region has the DNA TGTGCCAGCAGCTTGCAAAGGAGCTCCTACAATGAGCAGTTCTTC.

This clone has a handful of counts. V usage is TRBV9 and J usage is TRBJ2-1; D is perhaps TRBD1 or TRBD2 (5 bases each). The germline V and J ends were trimmed by 1 base and 6 bases, with 11 bases remaining between them. The germline gives CDR1 SGDLS, CDR2 YYNGEE. This CDR3 is built from 14 residues. CDR3 DNA: TGTGCCAGCAGCGTAAGGGACCCTCCCAATGAGCAGTTCTTC. Its protein product is CASSVRDPPNEQFF.

The rearrangement uses TRBV27 and TRBJ1-5; possibly TRBD1 for D (5 bases). Germline V gene lookup returns CDR1 MNHEY and CDR2 SMNVEV (reference sequence). CDR3 length: 13 amino acids. Trimming removed 4 bases from V and 8 bases from J, with 12 bases in between. In nucleotides, the CDR3 is TGTGCCAGCAGTTCCAGGGTTCTGGAGCCCCAGCATTTT. Translated: CASSSRVLEPQHF.

The rearrangement links TRBV7-8 to TRBJ2-1; 8 bases are a match to TRBD2. With 0 bases clipped from V and 7 bases from J, the junction kept 5 bases outside the gene matches. The length of the CDR3 is 15 residues. Germline V gives CDR1 SGHVS, CDR2 FQNEAQ. The CDR3 nucleotides are TGTGCCAGCAGCTTAGCGCGGGGGGCGCAAAATGAGCAGTTCTTC. It codes for CASSLARGAQNEQFF.

CDR3 sequence: CASSLTAGGGSDTQYF. The DNA for the CDR3 is TGTGCCAGCAGCTTAACGGCAGGGGGCGGATCAGATACGCAGTATTTT. This chain uses TRBV7-3 with TRBJ2-3; 8 bases line up with TRBD1. Trimming removed 0 bases from V and 4 bases from J; junction bases left unmatched: 6. CDR1 is SGHTA and CDR2 is FQGTGA in the germline V gene. This CDR3 spans 16 amino acids.

The CDR3 region has the DNA TGTGCCAGCAGCCCGCTGACTAGCGGGGGGGCTGAGCAGTACTTC. Protein sequence: CASSPLTSGGAEQYF. This chain joins TRBV11-2 and TRBJ2-7; 14 nucleotides align to TRBD2. V lost 5 bases and J lost 7; bases outside the gene matches: 7. The CDR3 has 15 residues. CDR1 is SGHAT and CDR2 is FQNNGV in the germline V gene.

This clone was counted a few times. The V call is TRBV5-6, the J call TRBJ2-7; 7 bases line up with TRBD1. V dropped 0 bases and J dropped 2; count of bases not matched to a gene: 2. The CDR3 spans 14 residues. Germline V gene data show CDR1 as SGHDT and CDR2 as YYEEEE. Here the CDR3 DNA reads TGTGCCAGCAGCTTGGAGGGGGCCCCCTACGAGCAGTACTTC. Residues: CASSLEGAPYEQYF.

The rearrangement links TRBV7-2 to TRBJ1-1; unclear D gene. Germline values: CDR1 SGHTA, CDR2 FQGNSA. CDR3 length equals 13 residues. Trimming stripped 0 bases from V and 1 base from J, with 3 bases between. CDR3 nucleotides: TGTGCCAGCAGCTTAGCGGCGAACACTGAAGCTTTCTTT. This translates into CASSLAANTEAFF.